A selection of T cell receptor beta chains follows, all from one sample in a study of technical replicates of blood from a few donors. Here immunoSEQ multiplex PCR was the method, and the copy in TCRdb shows in-frame clones only, minus some. Seen here are about 76,000 clones, 94% observed once, and the top ten hold under 0.5%. Sequenced sample: T cells isolated from PBMCs. The receptors were gathered from a human donor in good health. Both conserved end residues are part of each CDR3. A D gene is named only where the DNA matches it firmly. Clone size is shown for a subset of rows, as once, few, many or a class of expanded clone.

clone_size	j_call	v_call	d_call	cdr3_nt	cdr3_aa
.	TRBJ2-2	TRBV5-1	TRBD1	TGCGCCAGCAGCTTGTCGGCGGCAGGGGGCAACACCGGGGAGCTGTTTTTT	CASSLSAAGGNTGELFF
.	TRBJ1-1	TRBV19	TRBD1	TGTGCCAGTAGTACAACTGGTCCGGGACAGCTGAACACTGAAGCTTTCTTT	CASSTTGPGQLNTEAFF
.	TRBJ2-7	TRBV19	.	TGTGCCAGTAGCCCCCCTGCTTCGGGTTACGAGCAGTACTTC	CASSPPASGYEQYF
.	TRBJ2-1	TRBV18	TRBD2	TGTGCCAGCTCACTACTAGCGGGAGTAGGGAATCTGGATGAGCAGTTCTTC	CASSLLAGVGNLDEQFF
.	TRBJ2-4	TRBV28	.	TGTGCCAGCACCGAAGGAGGGGGCTTACGATCCAAAAACATTCAGTACTTC	CASTEGGGLRSKNIQYF
.	TRBJ2-3	TRBV19	.	TGTGCCAGCGGGTCTTTCGGGAATACGCAGTATTTT	CASGSFGNTQYF
.	TRBJ1-2	TRBV6-1	.	TGTGCCAGCAGTGAAGTGGCAGGTCAATGGGGAGGAGGCTACACCTTC	CASSEVAGQWGGGYTF
.	TRBJ2-1	TRBV6-1	.	TGTGCCAGCAGTGAACAGCGGGTAATCTACAATGAGCAGTTCTTC	CASSEQRVIYNEQFF
.	TRBJ2-7	TRBV7-9	TRBD1	TGTGCCAGCAGCTTACGGGACAGGGGGTACGAGCAGTACTTC	CASSLRDRGYEQYF
.	TRBJ2-7	TRBV7-8	TRBD2	TGTGCCAGCAGCTGGGGACTAGCGGCCTACGAGCAGTACTTC	CASSWGLAAYEQYF
.	TRBJ1-2	TRBV4-1	TRBD1	TGCGCCAGCACTACCACCGGGACAGGGAACTATGGCTACACCTTC	CASTTTGTGNYGYTF
.	TRBJ2-1	TRBV6-1	.	TGTGCCAGCACCGAAGGGGGGGGGTACAATGAGCAGTTCTTC	CASTEGGGYNEQFF
.	TRBJ2-1	TRBV28	TRBD2	TGTGCCAGCAGTTATGGGACTAGCGACCCGACGTACAATGAGCAGTTCTTC	CASSYGTSDPTYNEQFF
.	TRBJ1-4	TRBV6-6	TRBD1	TGTGCCAGCTTCCACAGAGGGACAGATTATGAAAAACTGTTTTTT	CASFHRGTDYEKLFF
.	TRBJ2-1	TRBV5-1	TRBD2	TGCGCCAGCAGCTTGAGGCTTGTAGGGACTAGCGGCCATGAGCAGTTCTTC	CASSLRLVGTSGHEQFF
.	TRBJ2-1	TRBV5-4	.	TGTGCCAGCAGCTTTTCTGTGACTTCCTACAATGAGCAGTTCTTC	CASSFSVTSYNEQFF
.	TRBJ1-5	TRBV27	.	TGTGCCAGCAGGACTGTTGGTCTCCCCCGTCAGCCCCAGCATTTT	CASRTVGLPRQPQHF
.	TRBJ2-6	TRBV6-5	.	TGTGCCAGCAGTTACTGGAGGGCTGGGGCCAACGTCCTGACTTTC	CASSYWRAGANVLTF
.	TRBJ1-1	TRBV7-3	.	TGTGCCAGCAGCTTAACCTCGGTAACTGAAGCTTTCTTT	CASSLTSVTEAFF
.	TRBJ2-1	TRBV2	TRBD2	TGTGCCAGCAGTACAACTAGCGGGAGTAGCTATGAGCAGTTCTTC	CASSTTSGSSYEQFF
once	TRBJ2-3	TRBV30	TRBD2	TGTGCCTGGAGTGAGCGGGAGAAACCATACACAGATACGCAGTATTTT	CAWSEREKPYTDTQYF
.	TRBJ2-1	TRBV11-3	.	TGTGCCAGCAGCTCGAGCGAAAATGAGCAGTTCTTC	CASSSSENEQFF
.	TRBJ2-5	TRBV25-1	.	TGTGCCAGCAGAACAGGGCCGGAGGAGACCCAGTACTTC	CASRTGPEETQYF
.	TRBJ2-3	TRBV4-2	TRBD2	TGTGCCAGCACCACTTTCCGAGGGACTAGCGGCACAGATACGCAGTATTTT	CASTTFRGTSGTDTQYF
.	TRBJ2-1	TRBV7-2	.	TGTGCCAGCGGATGGGACTTCTCCTACAATGAGCAGTTCTTC	CASGWDFSYNEQFF
.	TRBJ2-7	TRBV5-1	TRBD1	TGCGCCAGCAGCCCCAGGGGGAGAGAGCAGTACTTC	CASSPRGREQYF
.	TRBJ1-1	TRBV7-8	TRBD1	TGTGCCAGCAGCGCGACAGGGGTGGGCACTGAAGCTTTCTTT	CASSATGVGTEAFF
.	TRBJ1-1	TRBV5-1	.	TGCGCCAGCAGCCAGACAGGCGGCGAAAAAGCTTTCTTT	CASSQTGGEKAFF
few	TRBJ1-1	TRBV19	TRBD1	TGTGCCAGTAGTACCAGGACAGGGAGTACTAGACCCACTGAAGCTTTCTTT	CASSTRTGSTRPTEAFF
.	TRBJ2-2	TRBV7-6	.	TGTGCCAGCAGCGGGGACTGGAACACCGGGGAGCTGTTTTTT	CASSGDWNTGELFF
.	TRBJ1-5	TRBV27	.	TGTGCCAGCAGTCGCCCCAAAGACACCCAGCATTTT	CASSRPKDTQHF
.	TRBJ1-1	TRBV27	.	TGTGCCAGCAGTTGGCAGGGGACCGAGGGGAACACTGAAGCTTTCTTT	CASSWQGTEGNTEAFF
.	TRBJ1-2	TRBV5-8	TRBD1	TGTGCCAGCAGCTTCCGGACAGGGGGCTTCTATGGCTACACCTTC	CASSFRTGGFYGYTF
.	TRBJ2-4	TRBV19	TRBD2	TGTGCCAGTAGTGAGTGGCGGGAGTTGAACATTCAGTACTTC	CASSEWRELNIQYF
.	TRBJ2-5	TRBV15	.	TGTGCCACCAGCAGTTTCGGGGGGCGCTGGGAGACCCAGTACTTC	CATSSFGGRWETQYF
.	TRBJ1-2	TRBV6-5	.	TGTGCCAGCAGTAGACACGTGGACTATGGCTACACCTTC	CASSRHVDYGYTF
.	TRBJ1-1	TRBV12-5	.	TGTGCTAGTGGGTTTTCAACTGAGGTGAACACTGAAGCTTTCTTT	CASGFSTEVNTEAFF
.	TRBJ2-1	TRBV19	.	TGTGCCAGTAGTCCTCTAGAGTCTGAGCAGTTCTTC	CASSPLESEQFF
once	TRBJ2-1	TRBV9	.	TGTGCCAGCAGCGTAGAAGAGGTAGTGGGTTCCTACAATGAGCAGTTCTTC	CASSVEEVVGSYNEQFF
.	TRBJ2-7	TRBV30	.	TGTGCCTGGGGGCTGGGAGACTACGAGCAGTACTTC	CAWGLGDYEQYF
.	TRBJ2-7	TRBV7-6	.	TGTGCCAGCAGCCAACTTTATTCGGGCGAGCAGTACTTC	CASSQLYSGEQYF
.	TRBJ2-1	TRBV11-3	TRBD2	TGTGCCAGCAGCCCCACTAGCGGGATCTACAATGAGCAGTTCTTC	CASSPTSGIYNEQFF
.	TRBJ1-2	TRBV7-9	TRBD1	TGTGCCAGCAGCTTGGGTCCTTTACAGGGGCATGGCTACACCTTC	CASSLGPLQGHGYTF
.	TRBJ1-1	TRBV10-1	TRBD1	TGCGCCAGCAGTGAAACAGGGGACACTGAAGCTTTCTTT	CASSETGDTEAFF
.	TRBJ2-1	TRBV19	TRBD2	TGTGCCAGTAGCTTGACTAGCGGGACCAGTCTATACAATGAGCAGTTCTTC	CASSLTSGTSLYNEQFF